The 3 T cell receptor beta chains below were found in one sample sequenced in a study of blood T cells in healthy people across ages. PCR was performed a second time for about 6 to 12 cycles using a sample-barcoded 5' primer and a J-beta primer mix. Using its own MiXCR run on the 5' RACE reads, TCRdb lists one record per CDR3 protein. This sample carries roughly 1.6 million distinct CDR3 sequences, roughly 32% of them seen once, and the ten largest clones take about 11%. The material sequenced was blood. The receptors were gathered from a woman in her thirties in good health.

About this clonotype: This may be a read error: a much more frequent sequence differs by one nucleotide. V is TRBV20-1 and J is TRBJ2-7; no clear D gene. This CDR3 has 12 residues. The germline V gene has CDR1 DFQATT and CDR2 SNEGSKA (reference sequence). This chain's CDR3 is CSAPTLTYERYF. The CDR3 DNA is TGCAGTGCTCCCACTTTGACCTACGAGCGGTACTTC.

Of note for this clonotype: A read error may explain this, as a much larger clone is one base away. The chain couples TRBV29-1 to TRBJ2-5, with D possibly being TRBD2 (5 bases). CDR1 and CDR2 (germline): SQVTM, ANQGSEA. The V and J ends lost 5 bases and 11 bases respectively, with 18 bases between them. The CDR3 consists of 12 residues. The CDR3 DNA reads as TGCAGCGTTACGGTGAGCGGCAATGAGCAGTACTTC. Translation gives CSVTVSGNEQYF. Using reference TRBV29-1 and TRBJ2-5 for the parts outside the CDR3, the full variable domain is SAVISQKPSRDICQRGTSLTIQCQVDSQVTMMFWYRQQPGQSLTLIATANQGSEATYESGFVIDKFPISRPNLTFSTLTVSNMSPEDSSIYLCSVTVSGNEQYFGPGTRLLVL.

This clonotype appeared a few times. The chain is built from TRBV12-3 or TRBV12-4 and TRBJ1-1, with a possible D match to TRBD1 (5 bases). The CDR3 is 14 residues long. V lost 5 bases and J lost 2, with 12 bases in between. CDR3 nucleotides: TGTGCCAGCAGTGGATGGGGCGGTAACACTGAAGCTTTCTTT. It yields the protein CASSGWGGNTEAFF.